These 14 T cell receptor beta chains came from one sample sequenced in a study of cytomegalovirus exposure and HLA in healthy donors (dated by TCRdb to the late 2010s). The library was prepared using the immunoSEQ multiplex PCR assay. A mixture of 60 forward primers for TCR Vbeta segments and 13 reverse primers for TCR Jbeta segments was used in the multiplex PCR. This immuneACCESS table, as held by TCRdb, lists in-frame sequences with V and J called but not all clones. Of the missing ones, under half trace to an unresolved V gene in checked studies; the others have no known cause. For this sample there are more than 110,000 clones; almost 80% appear just once. The ten largest clones take up more than 0.95% of the sample. The sequenced sample was PBMCs. The receptors originated from a man aged 18-30 years in good health and CMV-seronegative.

This chain uses TRBV27 with TRBJ1-2; TRBD1 matches at 11 bases. This CDR3 contains 14 residues. Looked up from germline, CDR1 is MNHEY and CDR2 is SMNVEV (reference sequence). V shed 6 bases and J 7 bases; nucleotides not matched to a gene: 7. Written as DNA, the CDR3 is TGTGCCAGCAGCTCCGGGACAGGGGGAGGTGGCTACACCTTC. Amino acid sequence: CASSSGTGGGGYTF.

The J gene is TRBJ1-2, the V gene TRBV2; possibly TRBD1 for D (5 bases). CDR1 is SNHLY and CDR2 is FYNNEI in the germline V gene. The CDR3 spans 13 residues. V was clipped by 3 bases and J by 5 bases, with 10 bases between them. The CDR3 DNA reads TGTGCCAGCAGTGATCAGGGTTTTTATGGCTACACCTTC. Translated, it gives CASSDQGFYGYTF.

This chain links TRBV7-9 with TRBJ2-7; 7 positions agree with TRBD1. The CDR3 is made up of 12 amino acids. Trimming removed 5 bases from V and 5 bases from J; junction bases left unmatched: 3. Germline V lookup: CDR1 SEHNR, CDR2 FQNEAQ (reference sequence). For the CDR3, the DNA is TGTGCCAGCAGCATTACAGGGGACGAGCAGTACTTC. This translates into CASSITGDEQYF.

The chain uses TRBV7-3 and TRBJ2-1; D remains ambiguous. The CDR3 covers 13 residues. V was trimmed by 0 bases and J by 5 bases, leaving 5 bases between them. Germline V gene sequence: CDR1 SGHTA, CDR2 FQGTGA. The CDR3 DNA reads TGTGCCAGCAGCTTAACGGCAAACAATGAGCAGTTCTTC. It codes for CASSLTANNEQFF.

The chain has TRBV27 and TRBJ2-5, with D possibly being TRBD1 (5 bases). V lost 2 bases and J 5 bases, leaving 9 bases between the germline ends. Germline-derived CDR1 and CDR2 are MNHEY and SMNVEV (reference sequence). This CDR3 has 13 residues. The CDR3 DNA is TGTGCCAGCAGTTTACGGACACGGGAGACCCAGTACTTC. This translates into CASSLRTRETQYF.

The chain is built from TRBV6-1 and TRBJ1-4; 9 positions agree with TRBD1. Germline CDR1 MNHNS, CDR2 SASEGT. Trimming took 0 bases from V and 5 from J; bases not matched to a gene: 10. The CDR3 runs 18 residues. The CDR3 here is CASSEAGTGSRANEKLFF. The CDR3 DNA sequence: TGTGCCAGCAGTGAAGCCGGGACAGGGTCCAGAGCGAATGAAAAACTGTTTTTT.

V is TRBV20-1 and J is TRBJ1-2, with 8 bases matching TRBD1. Germline V CDR1 and CDR2: DFQATT, SNEGSKA (reference sequence). This CDR3 region has 11 residues. Unmatched junction bases numbered 2, after V lost 5 bases and J lost 6 bases. CDR3 in amino acids: CSARTGHGYTF. CDR3 bases: TGCAGTGCTCGGACAGGGCATGGCTACACCTTC.

The CDR3 spells CASSSPGQGGNTIYF. In DNA, the CDR3 is TGTGCCAGCAGCTCCCCAGGGCAGGGTGGAAACACCATATATTTT. The V gene is TRBV5-4, the J gene TRBJ1-3; TRBD1 might be the D (5 bases). The V end lost 3 bases, the J end lost 3 bases, and 13 bases lay between the germline ends. CDR3 length equals 15 residues. Germline CDR1 and CDR2: SGHNT and YYREEE (reference sequence).

The chain employs TRBV12-5 and TRBJ1-1, with 7 bases matching TRBD1. The V gene end was trimmed by 6 bases and the J gene end by 5 bases; junction bases not matched to a gene: 6. The CDR3 length is 13 residues. Germline CDR1 and CDR2: LGHNT and FRNRAP. For the CDR3, the DNA is TGTGCTAGTGGAGAGGGGGCTTGGACTGAAGCTTTCTTT. This sequence encodes CASGEGAWTEAFF.

This chain links TRBV27 with TRBJ2-7; tentatively, D is TRBD2 (5 bases). This CDR3 comprises 13 residues. Trimming cost V 3 bases and J 2 bases, with 8 bases left between them. Looked up from germline, CDR1 is MNHEY and CDR2 is SMNVEV (reference sequence). CDR3 coding DNA: TGTGCCAGCAGTTTGCCCGGGGCCTACGAGCAGTACTTC. Residues: CASSLPGAYEQYF.

This clone was seen a handful of times. V and J are TRBV19 and TRBJ2-1; D perhaps matches TRBD2 (5 bases). V lost 3 bases, J lost 3 bases, and 12 bases lay in between. Germline loops: CDR1 LNHDA, CDR2 SQIVND (reference sequence). The CDR3 covers 15 residues. The CDR3 sequence: CASSIYVGDYNEQFF. DNA for the CDR3: TGTGCCAGTAGTATCTACGTCGGGGACTACAATGAGCAGTTCTTC.

The rearrangement joins TRBV18 to TRBJ2-1; D may be TRBD2 (7 bases). This CDR3 is 14 amino acids long. Germline loops: CDR1 KGHSH, CDR2 LQKENI. V gave up 6 bases and J gave up 7 bases, with 16 bases separating them. This CDR3 reads CASSGEGGRNEQFF. The CDR3 coding sequence is TGTGCCAGCTCCGGAGAGGGGGGGCGGAATGAGCAGTTCTTC.

Notes on this clone: The junction does not match germline at one end; this may be a read error. The CDR3 bases are TGCAGTGCTAGATCGCATTTGGGGGGAGTCTTT. It is translated as CSARSHLGGVF. V and J are TRBV20-1 and TRBJ1-1; weak D call: TRBD1 (5 bases). Germline values: CDR1 DFQATT, CDR2 SNEGSKA (reference sequence). The CDR3 covers 11 residues.

The chain has TRBV7-2 and TRBJ1-3, with 7 bases that match TRBD1. Trimming removed 5 bases from V and 0 bases from J; junction bases left unmatched: 10. Germline CDR1 SGHTA, CDR2 FQGNSA. The CDR3 has 17 amino acids. CDR3 nucleotides: TGTGCCAGCAGCCGTAGGGGACAGCACAGCTCTGGAAACACCATATATTTT. Residues: CASSRRGQHSSGNTIYF.